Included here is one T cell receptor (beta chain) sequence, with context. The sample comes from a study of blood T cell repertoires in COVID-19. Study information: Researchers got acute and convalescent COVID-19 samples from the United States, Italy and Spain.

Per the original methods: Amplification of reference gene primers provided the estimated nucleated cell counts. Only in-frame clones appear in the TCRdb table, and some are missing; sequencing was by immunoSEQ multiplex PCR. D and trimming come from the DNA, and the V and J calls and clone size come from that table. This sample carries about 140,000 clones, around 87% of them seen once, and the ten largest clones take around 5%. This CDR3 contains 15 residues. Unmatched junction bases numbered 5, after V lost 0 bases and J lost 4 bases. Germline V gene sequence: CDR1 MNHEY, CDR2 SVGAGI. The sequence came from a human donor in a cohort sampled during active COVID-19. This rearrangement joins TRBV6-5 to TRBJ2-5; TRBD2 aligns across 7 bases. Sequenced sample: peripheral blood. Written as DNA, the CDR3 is TGTGCCAGCAGTTACTCTAGCGGGCGTAGAGAGACCCAGTACTTC. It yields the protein CASSYSSGRRETQYF.